The clone carrying this T cell receptor beta chain was recorded at least ten times. Its antigen remains unknown. J lost 3 bases, V lost 8 bases, and 5 bases had no gene match. This CDR3 is built from 13 residues. Germline CDR1 GTSNPN, CDR2 SVGIG (reference sequence). This sample is part of a study of tumor-infiltrating lymphocytes in primary liver carcinoma. Co-extraction of both nucleic acids (RNA and DNA) used roughly 18-34 mg of unsorted bulk tissue. Priming with a constant-region primer yielded TCR beta cDNA from roughly 0.45 ug total RNA. The TCR beta library was amplified through three nested multiplex PCR rounds in a modified ARM-PCR procedure. TRBV1-TRBV30 forward and Cbeta reverse primers drove the first two approximately 11-cycle rounds. TCRdb reprocessed the multiplex PCR reads via MiXCR and lists one record per CDR3 protein. The repertoire holds 70,000 to 75,000 distinct CDR3 sequences, with roughly two thirds as singletons.

Findings and limits, study-wide: Reduced overlap was seen in tumor-adjacent and tumor-blood pairs versus tumor region pairs.

The sequenced material came from liver tumor tissue from sampling region 4. Subset given: tumor region T4, right-lateral pole. The sequence came from a middle-aged man with primary liver carcinoma and hepatitis B virus infection. The J gene is TRBJ2-2, the V gene TRBV30, with TRBD1 matching 8 bases. Here the CDR3 reads CAMDREDTGELFF. The DNA of the CDR3 is TGTGCCATGGACAGGGAGGACACCGGGGAGCTGTTTTTT.